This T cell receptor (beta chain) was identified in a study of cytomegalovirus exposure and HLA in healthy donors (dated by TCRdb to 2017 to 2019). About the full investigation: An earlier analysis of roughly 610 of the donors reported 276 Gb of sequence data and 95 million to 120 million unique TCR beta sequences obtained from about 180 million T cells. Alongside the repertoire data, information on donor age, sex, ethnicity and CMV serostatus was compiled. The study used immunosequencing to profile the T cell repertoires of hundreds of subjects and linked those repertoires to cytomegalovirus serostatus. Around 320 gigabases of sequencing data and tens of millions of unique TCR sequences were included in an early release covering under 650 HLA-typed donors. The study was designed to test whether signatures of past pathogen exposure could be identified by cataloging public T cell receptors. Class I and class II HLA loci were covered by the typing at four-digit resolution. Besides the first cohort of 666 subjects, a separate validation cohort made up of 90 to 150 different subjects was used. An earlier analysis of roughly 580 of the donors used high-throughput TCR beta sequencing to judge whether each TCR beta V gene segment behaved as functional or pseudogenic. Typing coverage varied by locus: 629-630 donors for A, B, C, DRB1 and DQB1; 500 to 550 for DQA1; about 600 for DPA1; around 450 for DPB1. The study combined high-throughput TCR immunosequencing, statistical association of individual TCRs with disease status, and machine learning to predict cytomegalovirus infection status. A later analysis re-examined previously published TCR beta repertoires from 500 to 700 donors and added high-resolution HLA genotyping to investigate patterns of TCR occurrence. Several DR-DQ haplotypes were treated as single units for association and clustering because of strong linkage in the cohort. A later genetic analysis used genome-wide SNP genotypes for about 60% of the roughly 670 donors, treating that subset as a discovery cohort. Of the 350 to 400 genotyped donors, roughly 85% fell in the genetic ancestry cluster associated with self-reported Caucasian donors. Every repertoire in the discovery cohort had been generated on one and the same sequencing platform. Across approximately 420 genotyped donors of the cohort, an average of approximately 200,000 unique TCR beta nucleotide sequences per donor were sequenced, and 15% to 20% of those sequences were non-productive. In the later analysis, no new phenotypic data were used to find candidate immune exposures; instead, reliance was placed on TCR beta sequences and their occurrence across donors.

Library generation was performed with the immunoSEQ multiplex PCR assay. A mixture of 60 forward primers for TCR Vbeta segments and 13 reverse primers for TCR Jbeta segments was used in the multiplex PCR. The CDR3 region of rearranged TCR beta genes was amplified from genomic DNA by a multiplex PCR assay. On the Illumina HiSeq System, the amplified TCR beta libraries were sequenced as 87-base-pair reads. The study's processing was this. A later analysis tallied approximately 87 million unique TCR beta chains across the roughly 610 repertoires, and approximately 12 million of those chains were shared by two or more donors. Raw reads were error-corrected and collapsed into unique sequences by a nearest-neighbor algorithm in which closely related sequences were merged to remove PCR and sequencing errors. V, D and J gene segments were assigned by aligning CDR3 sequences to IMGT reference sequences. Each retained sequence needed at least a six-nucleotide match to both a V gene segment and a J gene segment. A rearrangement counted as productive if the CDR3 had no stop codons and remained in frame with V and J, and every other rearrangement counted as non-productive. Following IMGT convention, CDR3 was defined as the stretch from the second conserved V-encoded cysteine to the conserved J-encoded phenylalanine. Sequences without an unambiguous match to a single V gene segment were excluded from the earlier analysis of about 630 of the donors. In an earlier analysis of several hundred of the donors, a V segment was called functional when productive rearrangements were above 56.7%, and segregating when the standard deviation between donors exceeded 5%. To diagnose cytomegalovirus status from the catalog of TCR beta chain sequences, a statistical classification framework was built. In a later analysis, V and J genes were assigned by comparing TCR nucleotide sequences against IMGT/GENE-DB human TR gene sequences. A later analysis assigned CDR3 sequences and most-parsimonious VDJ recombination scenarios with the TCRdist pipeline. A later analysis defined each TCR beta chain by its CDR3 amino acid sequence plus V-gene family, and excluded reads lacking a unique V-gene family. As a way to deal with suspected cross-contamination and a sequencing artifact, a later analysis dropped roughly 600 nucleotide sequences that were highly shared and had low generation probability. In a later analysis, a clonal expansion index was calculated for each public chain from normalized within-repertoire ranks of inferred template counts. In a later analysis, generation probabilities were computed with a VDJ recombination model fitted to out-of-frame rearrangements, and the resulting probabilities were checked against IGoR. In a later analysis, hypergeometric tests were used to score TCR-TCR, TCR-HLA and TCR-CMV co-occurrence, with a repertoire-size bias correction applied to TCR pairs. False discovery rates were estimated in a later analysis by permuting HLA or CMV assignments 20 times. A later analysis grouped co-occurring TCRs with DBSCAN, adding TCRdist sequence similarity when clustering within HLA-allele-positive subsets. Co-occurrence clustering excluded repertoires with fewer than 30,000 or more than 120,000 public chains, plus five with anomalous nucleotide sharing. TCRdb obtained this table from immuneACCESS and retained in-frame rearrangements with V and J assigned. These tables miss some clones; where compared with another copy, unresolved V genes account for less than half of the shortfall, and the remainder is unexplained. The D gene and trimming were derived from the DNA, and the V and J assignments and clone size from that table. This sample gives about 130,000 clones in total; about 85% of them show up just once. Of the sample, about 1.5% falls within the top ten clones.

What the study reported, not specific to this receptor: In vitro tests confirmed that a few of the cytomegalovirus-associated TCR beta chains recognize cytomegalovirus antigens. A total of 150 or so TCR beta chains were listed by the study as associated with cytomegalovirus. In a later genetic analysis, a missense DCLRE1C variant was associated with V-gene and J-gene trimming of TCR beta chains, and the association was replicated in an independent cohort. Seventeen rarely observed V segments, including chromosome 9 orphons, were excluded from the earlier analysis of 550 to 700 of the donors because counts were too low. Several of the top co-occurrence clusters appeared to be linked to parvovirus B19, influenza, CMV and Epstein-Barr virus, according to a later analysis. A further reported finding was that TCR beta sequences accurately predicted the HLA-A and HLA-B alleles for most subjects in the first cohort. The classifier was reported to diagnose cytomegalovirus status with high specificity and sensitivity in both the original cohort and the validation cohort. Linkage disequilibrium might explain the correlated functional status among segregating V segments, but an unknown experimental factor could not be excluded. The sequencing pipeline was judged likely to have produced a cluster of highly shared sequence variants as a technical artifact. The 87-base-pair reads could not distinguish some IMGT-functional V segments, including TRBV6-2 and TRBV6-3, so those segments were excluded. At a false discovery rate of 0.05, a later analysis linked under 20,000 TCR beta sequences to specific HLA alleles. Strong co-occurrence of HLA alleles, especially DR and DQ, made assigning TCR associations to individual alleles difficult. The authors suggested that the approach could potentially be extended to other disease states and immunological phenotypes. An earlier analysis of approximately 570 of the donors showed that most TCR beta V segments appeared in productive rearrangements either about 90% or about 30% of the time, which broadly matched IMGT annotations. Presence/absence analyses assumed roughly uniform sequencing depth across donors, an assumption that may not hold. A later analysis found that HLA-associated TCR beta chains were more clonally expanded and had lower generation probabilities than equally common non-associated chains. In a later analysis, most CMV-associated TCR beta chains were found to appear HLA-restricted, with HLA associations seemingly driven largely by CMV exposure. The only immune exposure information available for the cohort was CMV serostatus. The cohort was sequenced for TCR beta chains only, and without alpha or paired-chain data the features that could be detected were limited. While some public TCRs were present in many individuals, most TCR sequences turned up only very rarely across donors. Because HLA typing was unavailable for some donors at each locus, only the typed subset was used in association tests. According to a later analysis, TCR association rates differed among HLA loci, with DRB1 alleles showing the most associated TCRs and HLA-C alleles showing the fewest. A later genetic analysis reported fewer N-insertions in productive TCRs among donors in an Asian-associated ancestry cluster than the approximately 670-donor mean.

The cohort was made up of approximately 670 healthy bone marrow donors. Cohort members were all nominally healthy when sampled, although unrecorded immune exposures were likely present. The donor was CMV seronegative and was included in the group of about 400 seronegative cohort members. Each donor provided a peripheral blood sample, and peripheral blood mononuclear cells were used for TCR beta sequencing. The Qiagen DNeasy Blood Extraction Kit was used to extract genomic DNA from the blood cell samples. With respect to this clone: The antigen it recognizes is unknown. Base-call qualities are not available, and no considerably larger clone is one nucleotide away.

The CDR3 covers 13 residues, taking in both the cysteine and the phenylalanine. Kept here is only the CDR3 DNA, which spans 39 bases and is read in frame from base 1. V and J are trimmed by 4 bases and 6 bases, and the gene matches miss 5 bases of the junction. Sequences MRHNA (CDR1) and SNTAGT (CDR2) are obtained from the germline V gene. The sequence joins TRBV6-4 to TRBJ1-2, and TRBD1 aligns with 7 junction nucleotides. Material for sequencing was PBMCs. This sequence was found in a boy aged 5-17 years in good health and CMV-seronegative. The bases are TGTGCCAGCAGTGTAACAGGGGAGGATGGCTACACCTTC. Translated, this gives CASSVTGEDGYTF.